These T cell receptor beta chains were read from a single sample in a study of regulatory T cells in long-lasting Graves disease. TCRdb reprocessed the multiplex PCR reads via MiXCR and lists one record per CDR3 protein. The sample lists roughly 380,000 distinct CDR3 sequences, roughly 15% occurring once. The specimen comprised peripheral blood mononuclear cells (PBMCs), sampled at new diagnosis, from a patient treated with antithyroid drugs. Receptors originate from a female donor with Graves disease. Each CDR3 is given without its conserved first and last residue.

V gene,J gene,CDR3 protein
TRBV10-3,TRBJ2-2,AISESNTGELF
TRBV12-3/TRBV12-4,TRBJ2-1,ASGRGGNDNEQF
TRBV20-1,TRBJ2-7,SARGLAGRSYEQY
TRBV20-1,TRBJ1-6,SASVGGAGNSPLH
TRBV12-3/TRBV12-4,TRBJ2-7,ASSAPPGSYEQY
TRBV20-1,TRBJ2-1,SARGAGVGYNEQF
TRBV4-1,TRBJ2-7,ASSQNRGLSEQY
TRBV12-3/TRBV12-4,TRBJ1-6,ASIEGGLNSPLH
TRBV7-9,TRBJ1-5,ASSLGARNQPQH
TRBV5-5,TRBJ1-4,ASTLGAATNEKLF
TRBV28,TRBJ2-1,ASSLWAGLVKKNEQF
TRBV9,TRBJ1-6,ASSAQPSGTDNSPLH